This T cell receptor (beta chain) was profiled in a study of PD-1 blockade in classical Hodgkin lymphoma. Study-wide results and caveats: For complete responders, baseline diversity was comparable to that of newly diagnosed patients. Why repertoires differed is undefined; disease activity or prior therapy possibly contributed.

The time point was: cycle 4 day 1 (C4D1), after around six weeks of nivolumab. Every patient experienced relapse after autologous stem cell transplantation, and brentuximab vedotin exposure varied. Best response was recorded as complete response, partial response or progressive disease. With regard to this clone: Its specificity is not known.

The CDR3 covers 14 residues. Germline V CDR1 and CDR2: MGHDK, SYGVNS. J lost 7 bases, V lost 6 bases, and 10 bases had no gene match. The data were produced by immunoSEQ multiplex PCR, yet TCRdb's version contains in-frame clones alone and is incomplete. The repertoire includes some 110,000 clones, 89% of them detected once, and around 20% sits in the top ten. The receptor was isolated from a human donor with classical Hodgkin lymphoma. The sequenced sample was peripheral blood mononuclear cells (PBMCs), obtained before the fourth cycle of nivolumab. The V and J genes are TRBV25-1 and TRBJ1-2, with 8 bases that match TRBD1. The CDR3 DNA follows: TGTGCCAGCAGCGTGACAGGGGCCGTGGGTGGCTACACCTTC. Its protein product is CASSVTGAVGGYTF.